The present T cell receptor beta chain was sequenced within a study of CD8 T cells in Susac syndrome. The CDR3 length is 14 residues. J gave up 8 bases and V 4 bases, and 7 bases lay outside the gene matches. Random hexamers were used to reverse transcribe an amount of roughly 0.5 to 1 ug RNA. TCRdb reprocessed the immunoSEQ multiplex PCR reads with MiXCR, giving one entry per CDR3 protein. The repertoire holds some 130,000 distinct CDR3 sequences, with more than 75% as singletons. This chain uses TRBV12-3 or TRBV12-4 with TRBJ1-1; TRBD1 agrees at 10 bases. Sequencing was carried out using CD8+ T cells from PBMCs. This receptor was identified in a human donor with multiple sclerosis. CDR3 sequence (DNA): TGTGCCAGCAGTTCGCCGGGACAGGGGCGAGAAGCTTTCTTT. Translated: CASSSPGQGREAFF.